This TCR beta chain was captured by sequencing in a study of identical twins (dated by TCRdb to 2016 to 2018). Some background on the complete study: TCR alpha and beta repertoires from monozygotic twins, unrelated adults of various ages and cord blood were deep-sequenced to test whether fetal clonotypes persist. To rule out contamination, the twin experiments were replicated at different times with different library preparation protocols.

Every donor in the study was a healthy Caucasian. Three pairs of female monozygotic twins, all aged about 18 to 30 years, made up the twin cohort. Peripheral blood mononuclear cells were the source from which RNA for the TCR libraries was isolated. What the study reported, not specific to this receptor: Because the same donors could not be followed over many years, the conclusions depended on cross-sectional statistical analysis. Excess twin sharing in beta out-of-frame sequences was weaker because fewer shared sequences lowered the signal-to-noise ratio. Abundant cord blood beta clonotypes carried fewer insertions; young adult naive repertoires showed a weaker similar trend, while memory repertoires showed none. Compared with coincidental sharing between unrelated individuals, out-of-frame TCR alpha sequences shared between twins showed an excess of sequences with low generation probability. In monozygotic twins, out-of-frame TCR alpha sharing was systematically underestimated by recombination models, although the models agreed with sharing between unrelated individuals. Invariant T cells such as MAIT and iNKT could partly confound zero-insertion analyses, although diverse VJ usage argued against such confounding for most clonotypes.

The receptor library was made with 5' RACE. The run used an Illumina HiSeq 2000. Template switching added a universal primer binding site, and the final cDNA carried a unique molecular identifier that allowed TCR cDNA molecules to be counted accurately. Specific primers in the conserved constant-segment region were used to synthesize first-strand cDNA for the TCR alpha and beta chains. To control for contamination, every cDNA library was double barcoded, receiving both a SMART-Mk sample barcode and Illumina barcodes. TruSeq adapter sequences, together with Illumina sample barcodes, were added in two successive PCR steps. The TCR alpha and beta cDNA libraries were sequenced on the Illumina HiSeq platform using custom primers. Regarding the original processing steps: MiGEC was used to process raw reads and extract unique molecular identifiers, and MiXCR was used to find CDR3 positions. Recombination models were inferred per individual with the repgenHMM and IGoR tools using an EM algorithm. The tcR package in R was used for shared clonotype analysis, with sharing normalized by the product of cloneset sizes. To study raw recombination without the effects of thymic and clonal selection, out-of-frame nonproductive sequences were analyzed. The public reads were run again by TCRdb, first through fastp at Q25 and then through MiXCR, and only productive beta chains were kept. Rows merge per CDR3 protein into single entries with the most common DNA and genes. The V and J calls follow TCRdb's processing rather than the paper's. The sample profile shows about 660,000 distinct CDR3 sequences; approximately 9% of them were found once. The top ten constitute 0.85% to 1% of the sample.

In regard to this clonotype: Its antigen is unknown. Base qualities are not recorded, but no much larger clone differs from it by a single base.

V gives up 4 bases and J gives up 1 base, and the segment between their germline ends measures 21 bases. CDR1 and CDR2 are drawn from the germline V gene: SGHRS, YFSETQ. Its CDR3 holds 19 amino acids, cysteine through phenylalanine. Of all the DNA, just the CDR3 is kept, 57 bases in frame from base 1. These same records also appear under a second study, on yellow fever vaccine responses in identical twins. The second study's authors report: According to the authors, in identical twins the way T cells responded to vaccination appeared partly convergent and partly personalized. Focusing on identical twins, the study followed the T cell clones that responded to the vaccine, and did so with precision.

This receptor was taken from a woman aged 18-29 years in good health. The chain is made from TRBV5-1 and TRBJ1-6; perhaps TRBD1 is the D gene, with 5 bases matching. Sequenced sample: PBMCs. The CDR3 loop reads CASSPKDGGVGSYNSPLHF. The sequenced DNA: TGCGCCAGCAGCCCCAAGGATGGAGGGGTGGGGTCCTATAATTCACCCCTCCACTTT.